The 27 T cell receptor beta chains given below trace back to one sample, sequenced in a study of blood T cell repertoires in COVID-19. Sequencing used immunoSEQ multiplex PCR; TCRdb keeps in-frame clones, though not all of them. The table has 250,000 to 350,000 clones, around 89% seen once; the top ten hold around 4.5%. Sequences were obtained from PBMCs or T cells enriched from blood (not recorded which). The receptors here all came from a woman aged 18-29 years with acute COVID-19.

The chain joins TRBV10-3 to TRBJ2-1; 11 nucleotides agree with TRBD1. Losses at the gene ends were 0 bases for V and 3 bases for J; bases not matched to a gene: 1. The V gene's germline CDR1 is ENHRY and CDR2 SYGVKD. The CDR3 runs 16 residues. The CDR3 sequence is CAISESGQGVYNEQFF. CDR3 nucleotide sequence: TGTGCCATCAGTGAGTCGGGACAGGGGGTCTACAATGAGCAGTTCTTC.

The CDR3 spells CASSLEPATNEKLFF. The CDR3 DNA follows: TGTGCCAGCAGCTTAGAACCAGCAACTAATGAAAAACTGTTTTTT. The V call is TRBV7-2, the J call TRBJ1-4, with D unclear. Germline CDR1 is SGHTA and CDR2 is FQGNSA. CDR3 size: 15 residues. The V and J ends lost 1 base and 0 bases respectively, with 6 bases between them. Complete variable domain (other parts from reference TRBV7-2 and TRBJ1-4): GAGVSQSPSNKVTEKGKDVELRCDPISGHTALYWYRQSLGQGLEFLIYFQGNSAPDKSGLPSDRFSAERTGGSVSTLTIQRTQQEDSAVYLCASSLEPATNEKLFFGSGTQLSVL.

The chain is built from TRBV29-1 and TRBJ2-3; no firm D call. The CDR3 is 13 residues long. Germline values: CDR1 SQVTM, CDR2 ANQGSEA. V was shortened by 4 bases and J by 2 bases, with 10 bases between the two germline ends. The CDR3 region is CSVVGRTTDTQYF. In nucleotides, the CDR3 is TGCAGCGTTGTGGGCAGAACCACAGATACGCAGTATTTT.

The V call is TRBV28, the J call TRBJ1-2, with 12 bases aligning to TRBD1. This CDR3 spans 14 amino acids. V shed 6 bases, J shed 7 bases, and the junction held 6 bases outside the gene matches. The V gene's germline CDR1 is MDHEN and CDR2 SYDVKM. Written as DNA, the CDR3 is TGTGCCAGCAGACCCCCGGGACAGGGGGCTGGCTACACCTTC. It codes for CASRPPGQGAGYTF.

The chain carries TRBV28 and TRBJ1-2; D perhaps matches TRBD1 (5 bases). The CDR3 covers 12 residues. The V gene lost 5 bases and the J gene lost 4 bases, with 8 bases spanning the gap. Germline V gives CDR1 MDHEN, CDR2 SYDVKM. CDR3 protein: CASSPGPYGYTF. In DNA, the CDR3 is TGTGCCAGCAGTCCAGGGCCCTATGGCTACACCTTC.

V is TRBV24-1 and J is TRBJ1-2, with a weak D call TRBD1 (5 bases). Trimming stripped 8 bases from V and 0 bases from J, with 12 bases between. Germline CDR1 reads KGHDR; CDR2 reads SFDVKD. This CDR3 comprises 14 residues. The CDR3 protein is CATKGAGPNYGYTF. The CDR3, as DNA: TGTGCCACCAAGGGAGCGGGGCCTAACTATGGCTACACCTTC.

This chain joins TRBV28 and TRBJ2-7, with D perhaps matching TRBD1 (6 bases). CDR1 MDHEN and CDR2 SYDVKM come from the germline V gene. The CDR3 runs to 20 residues. V was shortened by 3 bases and J by 5 bases, with 32 bases between the two germline ends. The CDR3 DNA reads TGTGCCAGCAGTTTCTCCTACCGACAGGCAGGGAGTTCCTCGGATGACGAGCAGTACTTC. Its protein is CASSFSYRQAGSSSDDEQYF.

The chain couples TRBV30 to TRBJ2-1, with D possibly TRBD2 on 6 matching bases. Germline lookup yields CDR1 GTSNPN and CDR2 SVGIG (reference sequence). This CDR3 contains 13 residues. V was pared by 2 bases and J by 7 bases, with 12 bases between. The CDR3 reads CAWSLILANEQFF. DNA of the CDR3: TGTGCCTGGAGTCTAATTCTAGCGAATGAGCAGTTCTTC.

This chain links TRBV6-4 with TRBJ2-3; no clear D gene. The CDR3 is 13 residues long. Germline loops: CDR1 MRHNA, CDR2 SNTAGT. Trimming removed 3 bases from V and 2 bases from J, with 6 bases in between. CDR3 protein: CASSERATDTQYF. As DNA, the CDR3 is TGTGCCAGCAGTGAGCGAGCCACAGATACGCAGTATTTT.

This clone was detected a few times. The V gene is TRBV28, the J gene TRBJ2-6; D may be TRBD2 (5 bases). The V end lost 6 bases, the J end lost 3 bases, and 9 bases lay between the germline ends. Germline V gene lookup returns CDR1 MDHEN and CDR2 SYDVKM. The CDR3 has 14 amino acids. The CDR3 DNA reads TGTGCCAGCAGCCTAGGGAGTGGGGCCAACGTCCTGACTTTC. Translating it yields CASSLGSGANVLTF.

The rearrangement joins TRBV7-2 to TRBJ2-1; possible D gene TRBD2, 6 bases. Germline CDR1 and CDR2: SGHTA and FQGNSA. Trimming removed 3 bases at V and 6 bases at J, with 15 bases between. The CDR3 runs to 15 residues. CDR3 nucleotides: TGTGCCAGCAGCTTCGGGGGAACAGGAACCAATGAGCAGTTCTTC. The encoded protein is CASSFGGTGTNEQFF.

J is TRBJ1-5 and V is TRBV15; D is undetermined. The CDR3 has 14 residues. V lost 0 bases, J lost 8 bases, and 11 bases lay in between. The germline CDR1 and CDR2 sequences are LNHNV and YYDKDF (reference sequence). CDR3 protein: CATSRDRGIEPQHF. The CDR3 nucleotides read TGTGCCACCAGCAGAGATCGCGGGATCGAGCCCCAGCATTTT.

The chain couples TRBV19 to TRBJ2-1; D is undetermined. Trimming cost V 8 bases and J 4 bases, with 15 bases left between them. The length of the CDR3 is 14 residues. Looked up from germline, CDR1 is LNHDA and CDR2 is SQIVND (reference sequence). The CDR3 protein is CASQAQLAYNEQFF. The CDR3 DNA is TGTGCCAGTCAGGCGCAGCTTGCTTACAATGAGCAGTTCTTC.

DNA for the CDR3: TGTGCCAGCAGCCGAACGGCGGGGTATCAATACTTC. It specifies CASSRTAGYQYF. The chain has TRBV28 and TRBJ2-7, with D perhaps TRBD2 (6 bases). The CDR3 sequence is 12 residues long. Between the trimmed V and J ends, which lost 6 bases and 13 bases, there was a span of 19 bases. Germline assignment: CDR1 MDHEN and CDR2 SYDVKM.

The rearrangement links TRBV5-1 to TRBJ2-6; TRBD1 aligns across 8 bases. V shed 1 base and J 4 bases; nucleotides not matched to a gene: 4. The germline gives CDR1 SGHRS, CDR2 YFSETQ. There are 16 residues in the CDR3. CDR3 DNA: TGCGCCAGCAGCTTGCTCAGGGGGCCAGGGGCCAACGTCCTGACTTTC. It is translated as CASSLLRGPGANVLTF.

The V and J genes are TRBV7-8 and TRBJ2-1; 9 bases line up with TRBD2. V was clipped by 2 bases and J by 7 bases; unmatched bases: 18. Germline-derived CDR1 and CDR2 are SGHVS and FQNEAQ. This CDR3 contains 19 residues. CDR3 in DNA: TGTGCCAGCAGCTTAAAATCAATCTGGGCGGGAGGGCCTGGGAATGAGCAGTTCTTC. Residues: CASSLKSIWAGGPGNEQFF.

This sequence joins TRBV5-4 and TRBJ2-7; 8 bases line up with TRBD2. The germline V gene has CDR1 SGHNT and CDR2 YYREEE (reference sequence). This CDR3 has 17 residues. Trimming cost V 0 bases and J 0 bases; bases outside gene matches: 8. The CDR3 sequence is CASSLALGSGNSYEQYF. CDR3 DNA sequence: TGTGCCAGCAGCTTGGCCCTAGGTAGCGGGAACTCCTACGAGCAGTACTTC.

The rearrangement links TRBV20-1 to TRBJ2-6, with no clear D. This CDR3 has 12 amino acids. V shed 3 bases and J shed 4 bases, with 4 bases lying between them. Germline V gives CDR1 DFQATT, CDR2 SNEGSKA (reference sequence). The CDR3 region is CSASRGANVLTF. As DNA, the CDR3 is TGCAGTGCTAGTCGGGGGGCCAACGTCCTGACTTTC.

The chain uses TRBV28 and TRBJ1-2; D call uncertain. The CDR3 has 14 amino acids. The germline V gene has CDR1 MDHEN and CDR2 SYDVKM. Between the trimmed V and J ends, which lost 6 bases and 3 bases, there was a span of 14 bases. Written as DNA, the CDR3 is TGTGCCAGCAGCTGGGCCTCACCCGACTATGGCTACACCTTC. Its protein is CASSWASPDYGYTF.

This sequence joins TRBV7-2 and TRBJ2-1; TRBD2 agrees at 9 bases. Germline V CDR1 and CDR2: SGHTA, FQGNSA. This CDR3 is 18 amino acids long. V was clipped by 0 bases and J by 0 bases; unmatched bases: 6. DNA for the CDR3: TGTGCCAGCAGCTTAGCGGGGGCGGGAGGGCTCTCCTACAATGAGCAGTTCTTC. Residues: CASSLAGAGGLSYNEQFF.

In regard to this clone: Other DNA sequences in the same sample also yield this CDR3. This chain joins TRBV5-4 and TRBJ1-1, with D uncertain. The CDR3 runs 13 residues. V lost 5 bases, J lost 2 bases, and 10 bases lay in between. Germline-derived CDR1 and CDR2 are SGHNT and YYREEE (reference sequence). CDR3 loop: CASSLGGNTEAFF. CDR3 nucleotide sequence: TGTGCCAGCAGTTTAGGAGGTAACACTGAAGCTTTCTTT.

V usage is TRBV19 and J usage is TRBJ2-7; TRBD1 aligns across 8 bases. CDR1 is LNHDA, CDR2 SQIVND, per germline (reference sequence). V lost 5 bases to trimming and J lost 3 bases; unmatched junction nucleotides: 9. This CDR3 has 15 residues. CDR3 sequence reads: CASSDPWTGRYEQYF. DNA for the CDR3: TGTGCCAGTAGTGACCCCTGGACAGGGCGCTACGAGCAGTACTTC. Using reference TRBV19 and TRBJ2-7 for the parts outside the CDR3, the full variable domain is DGGITQSPKYLFRKEGQNVTLSCEQNLNHDAMYWYRQDPGQGLRLIYYSQIVNDFQKGDIAEGYSVSREKKESFPLTVTSAQKNPTAFYLCASSDPWTGRYEQYFGPGTRLTVT.

The chain employs TRBV2 and TRBJ1-5; a possible D gene is TRBD1 (5 bases). This CDR3 has 15 residues. Germline loops: CDR1 SNHLY, CDR2 FYNNEI. V lost 2 bases, J lost 4 bases, and 12 bases lay in between. As DNA, the CDR3 is TGTGCCAGCAGTGAAATAAGGGGTAGGAATCAGCCCCAGCATTTT. Its translation: CASSEIRGRNQPQHF.

The chain combines TRBV29-1 with TRBJ1-1; 10 bases map to TRBD1. Germline lookup yields CDR1 SQVTM and CDR2 ANQGSEA. The CDR3 runs to 15 residues. The trim removed 7 bases at V and 0 bases at J, leaving 8 bases unmatched. CDR3 protein: CSALGGQGVNTEAFF. The DNA for the CDR3 is TGCAGCGCCTTGGGAGGACAGGGGGTGAACACTGAAGCTTTCTTT.

The rearrangement joins TRBV5-1 to TRBJ2-7, with 12 bases identical to TRBD1. Germline V gives CDR1 SGHRS, CDR2 YFSETQ. The CDR3 is 14 amino acids. V lost 2 bases and J lost 7; bases outside the gene matches: 4. In DNA form, the CDR3 reads TGCGCCAGCAGCTTCCGGGACAGGGGGCTTGAGCAGTACTTC. It encodes CASSFRDRGLEQYF.

This clone was seen a single time. V gene TRBV5-3 combines with J gene TRBJ2-1; 7 bases line up with TRBD2. TRBV5-3 is an open reading frame whose function is uncertain. The J segment lost 2 bases and the V segment lost 3 bases, leaving 8 bases of the junction unmatched. The CDR3 loop spans 16 amino acids. CDR3 sequence (DNA): TGTGCCAGAAGCTCATCCGGGACTAACACCTACAATGAGCAGTTCTTC. Protein product: CARSSSGTNTYNEQFF.

The chain has TRBV11-3 and TRBJ2-3, with D tentatively TRBD2 (6 bases). The germline V gene has CDR1 SGHNT and CDR2 YENEEA. The ends were cut back, 5 bases at V and 2 bases at J, with 17 bases in the middle. The CDR3 extends over 16 amino acids. Here the CDR3 reads CASSRGLSTLTDTQYF. The CDR3 DNA reads as TGTGCCAGCAGCCGCGGACTATCGACCCTCACAGATACGCAGTATTTT.